This is a list of T cell receptor beta chains from one sample in a study of blood T cell repertoires in COVID-19. Libraries were prepared by immunoSEQ multiplex PCR; TCRdb keeps only in-frame clonotypes and omits some of them. The table has around 100,000 clones, 87% seen once; the top ten hold 2% to 2.5%. The sequenced sample was peripheral blood. The receptors here all came from a man aged 50 or older with active COVID-19. Both conserved end residues are part of each CDR3. A D gene is named only where the DNA matches it firmly. Only part of the rows carry a size: once, few, many, or a class if the clone is expanded.

D: -
size: -
V: TRBV5-1
length: 14
J: TRBJ2-7
CDR3: CASSLVAGTYEQYF
DNA: TGCGCCAGCAGCTTGGTGGCAGGGACCTACGAGCAGTACTTC

D: TRBD1
size: -
V: TRBV28
length: 16
J: TRBJ1-2
CDR3: CASSPMPGQGDYGYTF
DNA: TGTGCCAGCAGTCCCATGCCGGGCCAGGGGGACTATGGCTACACCTTC

D: TRBD1
size: -
V: TRBV2
length: 13
J: TRBJ1-2
CDR3: CASTGTGAGGYTF
DNA: TGTGCCAGCACCGGAACAGGGGCTGGAGGCTACACCTTC

D: -
size: -
V: TRBV6-5
length: 12
J: TRBJ1-5
CDR3: CASSDSREPQHF
DNA: TGTGCCAGCAGTGACTCCCGTGAGCCCCAGCATTTT

D: -
size: -
V: TRBV6-5
length: 15
J: TRBJ2-2
CDR3: CASKAPGANTGELFF
DNA: TGTGCCAGCAAGGCCCCGGGGGCGAACACCGGGGAGCTGTTTTTT

D: TRBD1
size: -
V: TRBV9
length: 14
J: TRBJ1-2
CDR3: CASSPSYRGQGYTF
DNA: TGTGCCAGCAGCCCAAGCTATAGGGGGCAGGGCTACACCTTC

D: -
size: few
V: TRBV7-9
length: 14
J: TRBJ1-1
CDR3: CASSLESRHTEAFF
DNA: TGTGCCAGCAGCTTAGAGTCCAGGCACACTGAAGCTTTCTTT

D: -
size: -
V: TRBV15
length: 12
J: TRBJ1-2
CDR3: CATSRDQGGYTF
DNA: TGTGCCACCAGCAGAGATCAGGGCGGCTACACCTTC

D: TRBD1
size: once
V: TRBV5-1
length: 15
J: TRBJ2-2
CDR3: CASSLSTGSTGELFF
DNA: TGCGCCAGCAGCCTTTCGACAGGGTCAACCGGGGAGCTGTTTTTT

D: -
size: -
V: TRBV28
length: 14
J: TRBJ1-5
CDR3: CATMGAVFNQPQHF
DNA: TGTGCCACCATGGGGGCTGTTTTTAATCAGCCCCAGCATTTT

D: TRBD1
size: -
V: TRBV3-1/TRBV3-2
length: 13
J: TRBJ1-1
CDR3: CASSTGENTEAFF
DNA: TGTGCCAGCTCTACAGGGGAGAACACTGAAGCTTTCTTT

D: TRBD1
size: -
V: TRBV2
length: 14
J: TRBJ1-6
CDR3: CASRTGGSVSPLHF
DNA: TGTGCCAGCAGGACAGGGGGCTCAGTTTCACCCCTCCACTTT

D: -
size: once
V: TRBV27
length: 14
J: TRBJ2-4
CDR3: CASSPTPIKNIQYF
DNA: TGTGCCAGCAGTCCAACTCCGATCAAAAACATTCAGTACTTC

D: -
size: -
V: TRBV4-2
length: 15
J: TRBJ1-2
CDR3: CASSQVASANYGYTF
DNA: TGTGCCAGCAGCCAAGTCGCAAGCGCTAACTATGGCTACACCTTC

D: -
size: -
V: TRBV18
length: 15
J: TRBJ2-3
CDR3: CASSPSGGQTDTQYF
DNA: TGTGCCAGCTCACCTTCGGGGGGCCAGACAGATACGCAGTATTTT

D: TRBD1
size: -
V: TRBV30
length: 14
J: TRBJ1-1
CDR3: CAWSRTGGRTEAFF
DNA: TGTGCCTGGAGTAGAACAGGGGGCCGGACTGAAGCTTTCTTT

D: -
size: -
V: TRBV28
length: 14
J: TRBJ1-2
CDR3: CASSLTRGGLGYTF
DNA: TGTGCCAGCAGTTTGACCCGCGGGGGGCTGGGCTACACCTTC

D: TRBD2
size: -
V: TRBV9
length: 16
J: TRBJ2-5
CDR3: CASSISGGALQETQYF
DNA: TGTGCCAGCAGCATTAGCGGGGGGGCGTTACAAGAGACCCAGTACTTC

D: -
size: -
V: TRBV19
length: 15
J: TRBJ1-3
CDR3: CATVDSTSSGNTIYF
DNA: TGTGCCACGGTAGACAGTACCTCCTCTGGAAACACCATATATTTT

D: -
size: -
V: TRBV11-2
length: 16
J: TRBJ1-3
CDR3: CASSPAGGAFGNTIYF
DNA: TGTGCCAGCAGCCCCGCCGGGGGGGCATTTGGAAACACCATATATTTT

D: TRBD1
size: -
V: TRBV5-6
length: 16
J: TRBJ1-2
CDR3: CASSRGGNRGFVSYTF
DNA: TGTGCCAGCAGCCGAGGTGGGAACAGGGGGTTCGTCAGCTACACCTTC

D: -
size: -
V: TRBV7-7
length: 14
J: TRBJ2-1
CDR3: CASSSTYTSLEQFF
DNA: TGTGCCAGCAGCTCGACTTACACTAGCCTCGAGCAGTTCTTC

D: -
size: -
V: TRBV29-1
length: 13
J: TRBJ1-1
CDR3: CSVGGLLNTEAFF
DNA: TGCAGCGTTGGAGGACTACTGAACACTGAAGCTTTCTTT

D: -
size: -
V: TRBV2
length: 14
J: TRBJ1-5
CDR3: CARGGPDSNQPQHF
DNA: TGTGCCAGAGGGGGTCCTGATAGCAATCAGCCCCAGCATTTT

D: -
size: -
V: TRBV29-1
length: 12
J: TRBJ2-3
CDR3: CSVVTSTDTQYF
DNA: TGCAGCGTTGTAACTAGCACAGATACGCAGTATTTT

D: -
size: once
V: TRBV5-4
length: 15
J: TRBJ1-1
CDR3: CASSQRQIPNTEAFF
DNA: TGTGCCAGCAGCCAAAGACAGATTCCCAACACTGAAGCTTTCTTT

D: -
size: -
V: TRBV1
length: 16
J: TRBJ2-2
CDR3: CTSSRRDYSNTGELFF
DNA: TGCACCAGCAGCCGGCGGGACTACTCTAACACCGGGGAGCTGTTTTTT

D: -
size: few
V: TRBV9
length: 15
J: TRBJ2-3
CDR3: CASSVNPAGADTQYF
DNA: TGTGCCAGCAGCGTAAATCCAGCAGGGGCAGATACGCAGTATTTT

D: -
size: -
V: TRBV19
length: 14
J: TRBJ1-2
CDR3: CSPDSGLTLYGYTF
DNA: TGTTCACCCGATTCGGGACTGACTCTCTATGGCTACACCTTC

D: TRBD1
size: -
V: TRBV6-2/TRBV6-3
length: 13
J: TRBJ1-4
CDR3: CASRPTGAEKLFF
DNA: TGTGCCAGCAGACCTACAGGGGCGGAAAAACTGTTTTTT

D: TRBD2
size: -
V: TRBV3-1/TRBV3-2
length: 16
J: TRBJ2-3
CDR3: CASSQDGRGGADTQYF
DNA: TGTGCCAGCAGCCAAGATGGTCGGGGGGGGGCAGATACGCAGTATTTT

D: -
size: -
V: TRBV5-6
length: 14
J: TRBJ1-4
CDR3: CASSTGQINEKLFF
DNA: TGTGCCAGCAGCACGGGACAAATCAATGAAAAACTGTTTTTT

D: TRBD1
size: few
V: TRBV18
length: 14
J: TRBJ1-1
CDR3: CASSPLAGGTEAFF
DNA: TGTGCCAGCTCACCACTGGCAGGGGGAACTGAAGCTTTCTTT

D: -
size: -
V: TRBV6-2/TRBV6-3
length: 17
J: TRBJ2-7
CDR3: CASSYPRTQGSPLEQYF
DNA: TGTGCCAGCAGTTACCCCAGGACTCAAGGGTCACCTCTCGAGCAGTACTTC

D: -
size: -
V: TRBV18
length: 13
J: TRBJ1-1
CDR3: CASSPGQNTEAFF
DNA: TGTGCCAGCTCACCCGGACAGAACACTGAAGCTTTCTTT

D: TRBD1
size: -
V: TRBV9
length: 17
J: TRBJ2-5
CDR3: CASSGYRDRGRTETQYF
DNA: TGTGCCAGCAGCGGATACCGGGACAGGGGGCGAACGGAGACCCAGTACTTC

D: -
size: once
V: TRBV16
length: 12
J: TRBJ2-3
CDR3: CASSRGTDTQYF
DNA: TGTGCCAGCAGCCGCGGCACAGATACGCAGTATTTT

D: TRBD1
size: -
V: TRBV7-9
length: 15
J: TRBJ1-1
CDR3: CASSRWDSYNTEAFF
DNA: TGTGCCAGCAGCCGCTGGGACAGCTACAACACTGAAGCTTTCTTT

D: -
size: -
V: TRBV3-1/TRBV3-2
length: 16
J: TRBJ1-4
CDR3: CASSQASGYTNEKLFF
DNA: TGTGCCAGCAGCCAAGCGTCAGGGTATACTAATGAAAAACTGTTTTTT

D: TRBD2
size: -
V: TRBV11-2
length: 17
J: TRBJ2-3
CDR3: CASSQRASGGAKVTQYF
DNA: TGTGCCAGCAGCCAAAGGGCCAGCGGGGGGGCCAAGGTTACGCAGTATTTT

D: -
size: -
V: TRBV12-5
length: 17
J: TRBJ1-5
CDR3: CASGLSVGRVSNQPQHF
DNA: TGTGCTAGTGGTTTGTCAGTTGGCAGGGTGAGCAATCAGCCCCAGCATTTT

D: TRBD1
size: few
V: TRBV29-1
length: 14
J: TRBJ1-2
CDR3: CSVDRGLTPNGYTF
DNA: TGCAGCGTTGACAGGGGGCTAACTCCTAATGGCTACACCTTC

D: -
size: few
V: TRBV2
length: 13
J: TRBJ2-7
CDR3: CASRPTGVYEQYF
DNA: TGTGCCAGCAGGCCGACAGGAGTCTACGAGCAGTACTTC

D: -
size: -
V: TRBV4-3
length: 15
J: TRBJ1-5
CDR3: CASSLGAFGNQPQHF
DNA: TGCGCCAGCAGCCTCGGAGCGTTCGGCAATCAGCCCCAGCATTTT

D: -
size: -
V: TRBV27
length: 12
J: TRBJ1-1
CDR3: CARRVVNTEAFF
DNA: TGTGCCCGTCGCGTGGTGAACACTGAAGCTTTCTTT